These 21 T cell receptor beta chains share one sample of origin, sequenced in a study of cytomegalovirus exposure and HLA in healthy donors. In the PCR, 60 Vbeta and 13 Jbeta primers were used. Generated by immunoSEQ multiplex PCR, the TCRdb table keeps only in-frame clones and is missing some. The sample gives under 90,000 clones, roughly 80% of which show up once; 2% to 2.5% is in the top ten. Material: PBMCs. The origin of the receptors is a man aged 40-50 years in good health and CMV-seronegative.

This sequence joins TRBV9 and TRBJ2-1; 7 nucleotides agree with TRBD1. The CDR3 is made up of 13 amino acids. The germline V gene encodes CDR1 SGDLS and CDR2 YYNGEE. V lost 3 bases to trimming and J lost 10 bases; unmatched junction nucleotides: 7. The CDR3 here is CASSGSWGQEQFF. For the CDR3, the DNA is TGTGCCAGCAGCGGTAGCTGGGGACAGGAGCAGTTCTTC.

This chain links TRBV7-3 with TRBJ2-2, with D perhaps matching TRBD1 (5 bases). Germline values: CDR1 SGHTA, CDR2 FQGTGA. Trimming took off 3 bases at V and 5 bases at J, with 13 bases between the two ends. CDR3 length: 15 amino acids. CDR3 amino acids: CASSLTQGFTGELFF. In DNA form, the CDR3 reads TGTGCCAGCAGCTTGACTCAGGGATTTACCGGGGAGCTGTTTTTT. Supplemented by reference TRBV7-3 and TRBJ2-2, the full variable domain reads GAGVSQTPSNKVTEKGKYVELRCDPISGHTALYWYRQSLGQGPEFLIYFQGTGAADDSGLPNDRFFAVRPEGSVSTLKIQRTERGDSAVYLCASSLTQGFTGELFFGEGSRLTVL.

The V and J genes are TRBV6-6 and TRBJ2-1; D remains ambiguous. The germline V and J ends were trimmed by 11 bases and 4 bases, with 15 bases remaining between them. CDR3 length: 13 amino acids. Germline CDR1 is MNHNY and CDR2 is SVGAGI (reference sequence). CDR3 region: CAAGDPGYNEQFF. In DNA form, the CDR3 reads TGTGCCGCCGGAGATCCGGGTTACAATGAGCAGTTCTTC.

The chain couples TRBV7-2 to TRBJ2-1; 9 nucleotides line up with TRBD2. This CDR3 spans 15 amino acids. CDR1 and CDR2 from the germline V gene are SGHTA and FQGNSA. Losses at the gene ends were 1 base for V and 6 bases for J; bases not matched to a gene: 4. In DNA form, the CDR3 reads TGTGCCAGCAGCTTAGGAGCGGGGGGTTTCAATGAGCAGTTCTTC. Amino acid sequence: CASSLGAGGFNEQFF.

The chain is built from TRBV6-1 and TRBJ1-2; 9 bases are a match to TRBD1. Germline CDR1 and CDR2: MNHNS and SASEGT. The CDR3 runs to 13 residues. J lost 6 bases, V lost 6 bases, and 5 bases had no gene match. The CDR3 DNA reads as TGTGCCAGCAGGGTCCGGGACAGGGATGGCTACACCTTC. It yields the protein CASRVRDRDGYTF.

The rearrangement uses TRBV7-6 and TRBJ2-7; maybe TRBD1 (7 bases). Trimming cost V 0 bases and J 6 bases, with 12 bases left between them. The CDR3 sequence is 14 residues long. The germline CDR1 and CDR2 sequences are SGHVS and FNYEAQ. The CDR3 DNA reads TGTGCCAGCAGCTTAGCGGCAGGGGGAGGCGAGCAGTACTTC. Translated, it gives CASSLAAGGGEQYF.

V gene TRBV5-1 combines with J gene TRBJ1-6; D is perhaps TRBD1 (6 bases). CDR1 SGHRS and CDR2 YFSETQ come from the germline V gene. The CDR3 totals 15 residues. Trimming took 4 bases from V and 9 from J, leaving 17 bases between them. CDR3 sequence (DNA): TGCGCCAGCAGCCCGAGGACAGTCGAGAGTTCACCCCTCCACTTT. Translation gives CASSPRTVESSPLHF. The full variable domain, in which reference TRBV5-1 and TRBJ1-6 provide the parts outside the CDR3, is KAGVTQTPRYLIKTRGQQVTLSCSPISGHRSVSWYQQTPGQGLQFLFEYFSETQRNKGNFPGRFSGRQFSNSRSEMNVSTLELGDSALYLCASSPRTVESSPLHFGNGTRLTVT.

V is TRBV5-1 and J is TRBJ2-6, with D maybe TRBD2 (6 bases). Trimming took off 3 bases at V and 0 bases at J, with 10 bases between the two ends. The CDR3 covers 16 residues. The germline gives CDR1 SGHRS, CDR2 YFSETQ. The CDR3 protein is CASSSSGFSGANVLTF. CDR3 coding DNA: TGCGCCAGCAGCTCCAGCGGGTTCTCTGGGGCCAACGTCCTGACTTTC. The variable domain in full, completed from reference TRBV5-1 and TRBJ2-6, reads KAGVTQTPRYLIKTRGQQVTLSCSPISGHRSVSWYQQTPGQGLQFLFEYFSETQRNKGNFPGRFSGRQFSNSRSEMNVSTLELGDSALYLCASSSSGFSGANVLTFGAGSRLTVL.

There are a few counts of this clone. CDR3 bases: TGTGCCTGGAGTGTAAGGTACGGAACAGGCGAGCAGTACTTC. The encoded protein is CAWSVRYGTGEQYF. The chain carries TRBV30 and TRBJ2-7; a weak D match, TRBD1 (5 bases). Germline CDR1 is GTSNPN and CDR2 is SVGIG (reference sequence). Trimming pared 0 bases from V and 6 bases from J, leaving 15 bases between. There are 14 residues in the CDR3.

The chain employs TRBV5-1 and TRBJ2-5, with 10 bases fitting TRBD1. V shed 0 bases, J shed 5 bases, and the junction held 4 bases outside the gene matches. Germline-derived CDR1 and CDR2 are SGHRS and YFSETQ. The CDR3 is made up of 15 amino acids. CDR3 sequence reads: CASSLDGTGEETQYF. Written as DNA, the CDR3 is TGCGCCAGCAGCTTGGACGGGACAGGGGAGGAGACCCAGTACTTC.

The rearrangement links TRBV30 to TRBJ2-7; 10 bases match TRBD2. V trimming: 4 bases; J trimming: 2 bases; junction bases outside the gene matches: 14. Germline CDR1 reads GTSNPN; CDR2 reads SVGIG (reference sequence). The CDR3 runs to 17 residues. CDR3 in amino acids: CAWTRRGGTSETYEQYF. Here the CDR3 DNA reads TGTGCCTGGACTCGACGGGGAGGGACTAGCGAGACCTACGAGCAGTACTTC.

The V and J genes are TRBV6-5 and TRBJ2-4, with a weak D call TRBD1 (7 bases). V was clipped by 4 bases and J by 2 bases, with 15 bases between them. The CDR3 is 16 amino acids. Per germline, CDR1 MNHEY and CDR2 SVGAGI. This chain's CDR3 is CASSFTSRGSKNIQYF. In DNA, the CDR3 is TGTGCCAGCAGTTTTACTAGCAGGGGGTCCAAAAACATTCAGTACTTC.

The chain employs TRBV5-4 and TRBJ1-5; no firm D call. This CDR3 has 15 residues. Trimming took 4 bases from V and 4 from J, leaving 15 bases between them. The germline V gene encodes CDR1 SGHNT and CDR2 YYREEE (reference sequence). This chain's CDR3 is CASSPSPVPNQPQHF. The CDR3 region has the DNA TGTGCCAGCAGCCCCTCTCCGGTGCCTAATCAGCCCCAGCATTTT.

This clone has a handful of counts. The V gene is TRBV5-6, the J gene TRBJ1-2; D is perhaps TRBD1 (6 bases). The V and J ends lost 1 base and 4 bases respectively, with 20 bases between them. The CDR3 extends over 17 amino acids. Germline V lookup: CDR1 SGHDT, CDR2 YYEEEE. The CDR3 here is CASSLNSGQTSLYGYTF. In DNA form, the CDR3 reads TGTGCCAGCAGCTTGAATTCCGGACAGACATCGCTCTATGGCTACACCTTC.

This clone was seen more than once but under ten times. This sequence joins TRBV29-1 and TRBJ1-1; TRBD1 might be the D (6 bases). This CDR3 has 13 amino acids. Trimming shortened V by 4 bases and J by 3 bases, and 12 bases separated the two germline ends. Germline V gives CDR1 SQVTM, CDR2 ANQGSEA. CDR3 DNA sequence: TGCAGCGTTGGGGTACAGGGTGACACTGAAGCTTTCTTT. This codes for CSVGVQGDTEAFF.

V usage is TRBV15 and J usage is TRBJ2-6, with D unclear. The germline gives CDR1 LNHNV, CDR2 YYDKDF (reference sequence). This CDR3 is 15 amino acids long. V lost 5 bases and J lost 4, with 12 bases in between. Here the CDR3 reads CATSDDQAGANVLTF. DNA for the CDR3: TGTGCCACCAGCGATGATCAGGCAGGGGCCAACGTCCTGACTTTC. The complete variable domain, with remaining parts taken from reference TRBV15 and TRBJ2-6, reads DAMVIQNPRYQVTQFGKPVTLSCSQTLNHNVMYWYQQKSSQAPKLLFHYYDKDFNNEADTPDNFQSRRPNTSFCFLDIRSPGLGDTAMYLCATSDDQAGANVLTFGAGSRLTVL.

The CDR3 region has the DNA TGTGCCAGCAGCTTGGACGCTAGCGGGGGGGTGTTTGGCACAGATACGCAGTATTTT. This sequence encodes CASSLDASGGVFGTDTQYF. The rearrangement joins TRBV5-6 to TRBJ2-3, with 12 positions matching TRBD2. There are 19 residues in the CDR3. Germline loops: CDR1 SGHDT, CDR2 YYEEEE. The V and J ends lost 0 bases and 1 base, in that order; junction bases with no gene match: 9.

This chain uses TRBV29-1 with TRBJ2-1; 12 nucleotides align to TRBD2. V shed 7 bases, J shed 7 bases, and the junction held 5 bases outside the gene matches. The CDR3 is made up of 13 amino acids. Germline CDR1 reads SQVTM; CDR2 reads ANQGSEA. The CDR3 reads CSAGLAGRNEQFF. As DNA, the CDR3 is TGCAGCGCCGGACTAGCGGGACGTAATGAGCAGTTCTTC.

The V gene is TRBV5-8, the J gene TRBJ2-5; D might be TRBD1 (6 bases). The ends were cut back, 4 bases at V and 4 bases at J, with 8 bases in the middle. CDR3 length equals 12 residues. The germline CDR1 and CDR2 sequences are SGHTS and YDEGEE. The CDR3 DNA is TGTGCCAGCAGCACCAGGGGAGAGACCCAGTACTTC. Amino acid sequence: CASSTRGETQYF.

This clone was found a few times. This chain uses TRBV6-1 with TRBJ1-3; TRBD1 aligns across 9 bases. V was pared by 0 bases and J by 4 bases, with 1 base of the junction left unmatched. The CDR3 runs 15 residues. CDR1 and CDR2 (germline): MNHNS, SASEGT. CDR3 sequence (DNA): TGTGCCAGCAGTGAAGCCGGGACAGGGGGAAACACCATATATTTT. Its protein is CASSEAGTGGNTIYF.

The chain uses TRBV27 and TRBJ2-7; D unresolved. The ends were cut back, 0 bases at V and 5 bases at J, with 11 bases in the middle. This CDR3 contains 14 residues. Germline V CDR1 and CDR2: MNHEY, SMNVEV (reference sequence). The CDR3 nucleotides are TGTGCCAGCAGTTTATCGAAAGCCAACCACGAGCAGTACTTC. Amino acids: CASSLSKANHEQYF.